A single sample gave rise to the 7 T cell receptor beta chains below, sequenced in a study of T cells after yellow fever vaccination. TCRdb re-called the 5' RACE reads through MiXCR, storing one row per CDR3 protein. In the table there are roughly 68,000 distinct CDR3 sequences, more than 6.5% of which are singletons. The sequenced sample was CD8+ T cells sorted from PBMCs, obtained around 45 days after the first yellow fever vaccination. The receptors stem from a man between 18 and 35 years old who received the YFV17D yellow fever vaccine.

The chain links TRBV12-3 or TRBV12-4 to TRBJ1-1, with D maybe TRBD1 (5 bases). The CDR3 runs to 14 residues. V lost 4 bases to trimming and J lost 4 bases, with 13 bases between them. The CDR3 sequence: CASSSAGLITEAFF. DNA for the CDR3: TGTGCCAGCAGTTCCGCGGGACTAATCACTGAAGCTTTCTTT.

This clonotype was observed a handful of times. The V call is TRBV7-4, the J call TRBJ1-6, with a tentative D call TRBD1 (5 bases). Per germline, CDR1 SGHVT and CDR2 SQSDAQ. V was clipped by 3 bases and J by 10 bases, with 10 bases between them. The CDR3 extends over 13 amino acids. The CDR3 sequence is CASSFDSLSPLHF. The CDR3 DNA reads as TGTGCCAGCAGCTTTGACAGCCTATCACCCCTCCACTTT.

This clonotype was picked up many times. This sequence joins TRBV27 and TRBJ1-2, with D possibly matching TRBD1 (5 bases). There are 14 residues in the CDR3. Germline loops: CDR1 MNHEY, CDR2 SMNVEV (reference sequence). Trimming removed 3 bases from V and 4 bases from J, with 12 bases in between. CDR3 in DNA: TGTGCCAGCAGTTTGGCTTGGGGGACCTATGGCTACACCTTC. This translates into CASSLAWGTYGYTF.

This clonotype was observed at least ten times. The chain uses TRBV11-1 and TRBJ2-7; perhaps D is TRBD1 or TRBD2 (5 bases each). V shed 5 bases and J shed 4 bases, with 15 bases lying between them. The CDR3 has 14 residues. Per the germline V gene, CDR1 is SGHAT and CDR2 is FQDESV (reference sequence). CDR3 nucleotides: TGTGCCAGCAGCCGTACCGGGGCCTCTTACGAGCAGTACGTC. This sequence encodes CASSRTGASYEQYV.

The rearrangement uses TRBV10-3 and TRBJ1-1; unclear D gene. V was shortened by 2 bases and J by 7 bases, with 14 bases between the two germline ends. The CDR3 loop spans 14 amino acids. CDR1 and CDR2 from the germline V gene are ENHRY and SYGVKD. CDR3 DNA sequence: TGTGCCATCAGTGAGGTTGGCGGATTCGATGAAGCTTTCTTT. Its translation: CAISEVGGFDEAFF.

This clonotype was counted many times. This chain connects TRBV5-6 to TRBJ1-2; D is undetermined. Germline V gives CDR1 SGHDT, CDR2 YYEEEE. The germline V and J ends were trimmed by 5 bases and 0 bases, with 11 bases remaining between them. The CDR3 has 14 amino acids. The CDR3 DNA reads as TGTGCCAGCAGACCGGACCTAGCTAACTATGGCTACACCTTC. It translates to CASRPDLANYGYTF.

This clonotype appeared a few times. V is TRBV6-1 and J is TRBJ2-1, with TRBD1 identical over 9 bases. CDR1 is MNHNS and CDR2 is SASEGT in the germline V gene. The CDR3 extends over 14 amino acids. The V segment lost 7 bases and the J segment 6 bases; nucleotides outside the gene matches: 7. CDR3 amino acids: CASKPQGAINEQFF. The CDR3 coding sequence is TGTGCCAGCAAGCCACAGGGGGCTATCAATGAGCAGTTCTTC.